This entry lists 4 T cell receptor beta chains sequenced from one sample in a study of early T cells in non-severe SARS-CoV-2 infection. TCRdb passed the 5' RACE reads through MiXCR, listing each CDR3 protein once. This table holds roughly 41,000 distinct CDR3 sequences, 4.5% to 7% found once. The sample was whole blood. These TCRs come from an adult who was a healthcare worker with PCR-confirmed SARS-CoV-2 infection or an uninfected control (not recorded which).

The genes are TRBV11-2 and TRBJ2-3; 8 positions match TRBD2. CDR3 length: 16 residues. Germline V lookup: CDR1 SGHAT, CDR2 FQNNGV. Trimming took 11 bases from V and 3 from J; bases not matched to a gene: 16. The CDR3 nucleotides are TGTGCCGTCCGCCGACTGGCAAGCGGGAGTACAGATACGCAGTATTTT. Protein sequence: CAVRRLASGSTDTQYF. The variable domain in full, completed from reference TRBV11-2 and TRBJ2-3, reads EAGVAQSPRYKIIEKRQSVAFWCNPISGHATLYWYQQILGQGPKLLIQFQNNGVVDDSQLPKDRFSAERLKGVDSTLKIQPAKLEDSAVYLCAVRRLASGSTDTQYFGPGTRLTVL.

This clonotype was counted between two and nine times. This chain joins TRBV7-8 and TRBJ2-7; D might be TRBD1 (6 bases). The germline V and J ends were trimmed by 5 bases and 2 bases, with 25 bases remaining between them. This CDR3 is built from 18 residues. Germline lookup yields CDR1 SGHVS and CDR2 FQNEAQ. The CDR3 DNA reads as TGTGCCAGCAGCCCGGCCCCTATGGGGGCAGGGGCCACCTACGAGCAGTACTTC. This encodes CASSPAPMGAGATYEQYF.

This clonotype showed up just a few times. The J gene is TRBJ2-3, the V gene TRBV27; D is ambiguous. The germline V and J ends were trimmed by 6 bases and 4 bases, with 11 bases remaining between them. The germline gives CDR1 MNHEY, CDR2 SMNVEV (reference sequence). The CDR3 loop spans 13 amino acids. In nucleotides, the CDR3 is TGTGCCAGCAGCGTTCAGGTGCCAGATACGCAGTATTTT. It yields the protein CASSVQVPDTQYF.

This clonotype has a count of ten or more. The rearrangement joins TRBV20-1 to TRBJ2-1; D perhaps matches TRBD2 (5 bases). V gave up 6 bases and J gave up 12 bases, with 21 bases separating them. This CDR3 is 13 amino acids long. Germline CDR1 DFQATT, CDR2 SNEGSKA (reference sequence). CDR3: CSAPRGSVPAQFF. The CDR3 nucleotides are TGCAGTGCCCCTCGCGGTAGCGTGCCTGCGCAGTTCTTC.